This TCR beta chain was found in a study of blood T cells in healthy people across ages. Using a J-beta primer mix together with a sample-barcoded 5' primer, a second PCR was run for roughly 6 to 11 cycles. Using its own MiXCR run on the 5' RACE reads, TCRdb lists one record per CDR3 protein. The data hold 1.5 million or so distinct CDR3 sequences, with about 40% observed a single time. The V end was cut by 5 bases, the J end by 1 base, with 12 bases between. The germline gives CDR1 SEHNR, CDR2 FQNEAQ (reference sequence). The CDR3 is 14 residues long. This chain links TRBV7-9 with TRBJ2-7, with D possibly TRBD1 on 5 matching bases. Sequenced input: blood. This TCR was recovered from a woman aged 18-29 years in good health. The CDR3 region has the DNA TGTGCCAGCAGCCCGACAGTGTCATCCTACGAGCAGTACTTC. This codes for CASSPTVSSYEQYF.